This T cell receptor beta chain was sequenced for a study of blood T cells in healthy people across ages. Germline V gives CDR1 DFQATT, CDR2 SNEGSKA (reference sequence). This CDR3 is 17 amino acids long. Trimming took 0 bases from V and 1 from J; bases not matched to a gene: 7. A sample-barcoded 5' primer and a J-beta primer mix were used in a second PCR of about 7 to 12 cycles. From the 5' RACE reads, TCRdb called clonotypes with MiXCR, one entry per CDR3 protein. The repertoire has over a million distinct CDR3 sequences, under 30% of them found once; the top ten carry around 0.75%. The same data also went into a second study, on T cells of mothers and their children.

This sequence originates from a girl aged 2-10 years in good health. The chain combines TRBV20-1 with TRBJ1-1; 11 bases are shared with TRBD1. Sequencing was done on a sample of blood. CDR3 in amino acids: CSARDLRTGGPNTEAFF. CDR3 DNA sequence: TGCAGTGCTAGAGATCTTCGGACAGGGGGCCCGAACACTGAAGCTTTCTTT.